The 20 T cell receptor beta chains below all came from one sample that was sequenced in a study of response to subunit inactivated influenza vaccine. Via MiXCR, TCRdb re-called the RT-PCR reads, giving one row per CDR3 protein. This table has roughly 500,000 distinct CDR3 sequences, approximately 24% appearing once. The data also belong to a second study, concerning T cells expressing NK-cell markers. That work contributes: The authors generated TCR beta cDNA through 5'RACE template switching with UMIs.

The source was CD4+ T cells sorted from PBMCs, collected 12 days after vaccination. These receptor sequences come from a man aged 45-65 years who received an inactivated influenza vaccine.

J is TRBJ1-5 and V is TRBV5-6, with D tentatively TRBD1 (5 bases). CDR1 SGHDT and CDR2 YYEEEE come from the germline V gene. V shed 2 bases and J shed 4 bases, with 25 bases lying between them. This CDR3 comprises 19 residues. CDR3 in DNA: TGTGCCAGCAGCTTCTTTGCAGGGCACTTGAATAGAGGAAATCAGCCCCAGCATTTT. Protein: CASSFFAGHLNRGNQPQHF.

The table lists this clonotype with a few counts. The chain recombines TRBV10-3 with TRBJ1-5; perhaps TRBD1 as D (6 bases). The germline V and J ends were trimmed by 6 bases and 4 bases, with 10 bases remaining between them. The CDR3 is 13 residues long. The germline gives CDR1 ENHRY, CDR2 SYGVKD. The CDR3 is CAIRDRLNQPQHF. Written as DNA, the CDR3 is TGTGCCATCAGGGACAGACTAAATCAGCCCCAGCATTTT.

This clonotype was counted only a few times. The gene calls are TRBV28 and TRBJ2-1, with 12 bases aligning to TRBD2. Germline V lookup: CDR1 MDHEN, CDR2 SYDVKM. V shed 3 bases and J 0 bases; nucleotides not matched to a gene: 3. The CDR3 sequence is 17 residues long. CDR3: CASSFTTSGSSYNEQFF. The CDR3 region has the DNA TGTGCCAGCAGTTTCACGACTAGCGGGAGCTCCTACAATGAGCAGTTCTTC.

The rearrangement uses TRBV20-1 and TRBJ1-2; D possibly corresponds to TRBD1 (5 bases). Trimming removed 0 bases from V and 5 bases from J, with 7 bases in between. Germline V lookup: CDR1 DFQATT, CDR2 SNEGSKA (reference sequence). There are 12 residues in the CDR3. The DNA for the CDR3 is TGCAGTGCTAGAGATACAGGATATGGCTACACCTTC. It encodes CSARDTGYGYTF.

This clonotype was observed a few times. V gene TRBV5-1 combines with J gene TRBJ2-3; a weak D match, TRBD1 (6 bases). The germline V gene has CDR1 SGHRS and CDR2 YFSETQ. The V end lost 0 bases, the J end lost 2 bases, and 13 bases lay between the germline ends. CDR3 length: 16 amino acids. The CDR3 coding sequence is TGCGCCAGCAGCTTGGCCCAGCCAGGGGTCACAGATACGCAGTATTTT. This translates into CASSLAQPGVTDTQYF.

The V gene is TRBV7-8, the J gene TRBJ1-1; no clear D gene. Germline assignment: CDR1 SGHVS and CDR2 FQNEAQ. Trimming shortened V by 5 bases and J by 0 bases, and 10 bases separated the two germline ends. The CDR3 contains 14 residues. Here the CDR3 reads CASSADEMNTEAFF. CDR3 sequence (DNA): TGTGCCAGCAGCGCGGACGAGATGAACACTGAAGCTTTCTTT.

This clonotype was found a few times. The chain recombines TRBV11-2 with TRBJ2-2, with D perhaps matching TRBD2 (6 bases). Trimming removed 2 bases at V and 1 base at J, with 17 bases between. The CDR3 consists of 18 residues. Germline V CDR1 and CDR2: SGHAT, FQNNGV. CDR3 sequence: CASSLIRGWAGNTGELFF. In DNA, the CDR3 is TGTGCCAGCAGCTTAATTCGGGGGTGGGCTGGGAACACCGGGGAGCTGTTTTTT.

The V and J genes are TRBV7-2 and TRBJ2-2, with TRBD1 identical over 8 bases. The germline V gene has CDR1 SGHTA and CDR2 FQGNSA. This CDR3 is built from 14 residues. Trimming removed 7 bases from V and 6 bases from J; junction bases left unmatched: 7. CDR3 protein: CASIQDRAAGELFF. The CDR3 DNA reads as TGTGCCAGCATCCAGGACAGGGCCGCCGGGGAGCTGTTTTTT.

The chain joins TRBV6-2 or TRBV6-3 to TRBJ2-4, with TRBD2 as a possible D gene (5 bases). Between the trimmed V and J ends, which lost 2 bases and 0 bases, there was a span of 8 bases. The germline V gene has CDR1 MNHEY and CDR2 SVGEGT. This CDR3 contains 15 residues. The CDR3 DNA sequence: TGTGCCAGCAGTTACGGGAGTCTAGCCAAAAACATTCAGTACTTC. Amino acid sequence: CASSYGSLAKNIQYF.

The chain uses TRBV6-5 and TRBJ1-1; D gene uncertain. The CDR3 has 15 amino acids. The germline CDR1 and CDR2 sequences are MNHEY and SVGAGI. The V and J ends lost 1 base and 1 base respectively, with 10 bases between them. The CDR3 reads CASSYFGVANTEAFF. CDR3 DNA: TGTGCCAGCAGTTACTTTGGGGTTGCGAACACTGAAGCTTTCTTT.

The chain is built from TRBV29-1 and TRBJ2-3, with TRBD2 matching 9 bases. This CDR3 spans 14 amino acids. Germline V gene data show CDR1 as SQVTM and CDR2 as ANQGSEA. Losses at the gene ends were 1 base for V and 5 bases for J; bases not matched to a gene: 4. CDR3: CSVEGRGGLDTQYF. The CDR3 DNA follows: TGCAGCGTTGAAGGGCGGGGGGGCTTAGATACGCAGTATTTT.

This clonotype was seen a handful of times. The CDR3 region is CSAQLAGVSFAQYF. DNA for the CDR3: TGCAGTGCTCAACTAGCGGGAGTTAGTTTCGCGCAGTATTTT. J is TRBJ2-3 and V is TRBV20-1, with 11 bases identical to TRBD2. With V trimmed by 5 bases and J by 10 bases, 11 bases remained unmatched. The CDR3 runs to 14 residues. Germline values: CDR1 DFQATT, CDR2 SNEGSKA (reference sequence).

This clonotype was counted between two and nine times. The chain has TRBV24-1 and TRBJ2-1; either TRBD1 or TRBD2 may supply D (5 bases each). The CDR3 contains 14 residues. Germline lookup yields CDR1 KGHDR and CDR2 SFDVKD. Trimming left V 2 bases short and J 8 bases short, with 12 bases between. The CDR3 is CATSDWGTPDEQFF. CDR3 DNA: TGTGCCACCAGTGATTGGGGGACGCCGGATGAGCAGTTCTTC.

The CDR3 DNA is TGCGCCAGCAGCGCAGGACAGCAGGGCGGGGAGCTGTTTTTT. Encoded protein: CASSAGQQGGELFF. This chain joins TRBV5-1 and TRBJ2-2; possibly TRBD1 for D (6 bases). V lost 4 bases to trimming and J lost 7 bases, with 14 bases between them. Germline values: CDR1 SGHRS, CDR2 YFSETQ. The length of the CDR3 is 14 residues.

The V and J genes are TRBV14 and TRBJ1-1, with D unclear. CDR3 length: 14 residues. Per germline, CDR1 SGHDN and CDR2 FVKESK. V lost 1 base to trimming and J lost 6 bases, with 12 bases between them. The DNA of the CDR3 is TGTGCCAGCAGCCAAGGGGGAGGGATCCCTGAAGCTTTCTTT. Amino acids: CASSQGGGIPEAFF. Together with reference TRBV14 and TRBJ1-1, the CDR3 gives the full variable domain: EAGVTQFPSHSVIEKGQTVTLRCDPISGHDNLYWYRRVMGKEIKFLLHFVKESKQDESGMPNNRFLAERTGGTYSTLKVQPAELEDSGVYFCASSQGGGIPEAFFGQGTRLTVV.

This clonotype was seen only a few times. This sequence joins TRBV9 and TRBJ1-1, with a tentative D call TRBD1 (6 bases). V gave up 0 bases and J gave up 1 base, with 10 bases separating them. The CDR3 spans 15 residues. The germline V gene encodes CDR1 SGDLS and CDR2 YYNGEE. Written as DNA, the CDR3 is TGTGCCAGCAGCGTAGGGGGACAACAGAACACTGAAGCTTTCTTT. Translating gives CASSVGGQQNTEAFF.

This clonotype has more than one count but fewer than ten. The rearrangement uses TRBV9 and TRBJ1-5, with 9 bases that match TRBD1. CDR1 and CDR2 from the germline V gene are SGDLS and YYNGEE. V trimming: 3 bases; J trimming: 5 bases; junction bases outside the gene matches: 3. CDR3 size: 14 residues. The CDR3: CASSAGTGHQPQHF. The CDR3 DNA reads TGTGCCAGCAGCGCTGGGACAGGGCATCAGCCCCAGCATTTT.

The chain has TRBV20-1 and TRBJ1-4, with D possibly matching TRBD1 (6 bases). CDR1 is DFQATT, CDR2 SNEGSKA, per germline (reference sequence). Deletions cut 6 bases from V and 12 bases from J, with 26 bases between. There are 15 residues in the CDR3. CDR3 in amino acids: CSANPTGSGRGELFF. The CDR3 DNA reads TGCAGTGCGAACCCCACAGGGAGCGGTAGAGGCGAACTGTTTTTT.

CDR3 region: CSARGWSSYNEQFF. DNA for the CDR3: TGCAGTGCTAGAGGCTGGAGCTCCTACAATGAGCAGTTCTTC. This chain uses TRBV20-1 with TRBJ2-1; no clear D. Trimming left V 1 base short and J 0 bases short, with 7 bases between. Germline values: CDR1 DFQATT, CDR2 SNEGSKA (reference sequence). The CDR3 loop spans 14 amino acids.

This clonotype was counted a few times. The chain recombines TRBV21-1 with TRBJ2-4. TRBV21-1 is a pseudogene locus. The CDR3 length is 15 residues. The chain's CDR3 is CASSCGDLAKNIQYF. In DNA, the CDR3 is TGTGCCAGCAGCTGTGGGGATTTAGCCAAAAACATTCAGTACTTC.